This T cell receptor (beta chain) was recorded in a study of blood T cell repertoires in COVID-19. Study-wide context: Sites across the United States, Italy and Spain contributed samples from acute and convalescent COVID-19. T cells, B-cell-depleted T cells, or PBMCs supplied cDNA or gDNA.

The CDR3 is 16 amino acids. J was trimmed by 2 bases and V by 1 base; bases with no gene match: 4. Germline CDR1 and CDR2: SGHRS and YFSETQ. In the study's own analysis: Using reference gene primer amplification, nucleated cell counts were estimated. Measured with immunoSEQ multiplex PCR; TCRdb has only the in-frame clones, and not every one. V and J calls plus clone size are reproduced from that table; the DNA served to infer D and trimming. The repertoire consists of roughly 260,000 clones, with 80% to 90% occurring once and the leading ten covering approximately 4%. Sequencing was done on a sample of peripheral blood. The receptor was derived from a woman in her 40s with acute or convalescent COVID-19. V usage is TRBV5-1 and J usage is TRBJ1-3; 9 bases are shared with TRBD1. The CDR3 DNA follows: TGCGCCAGCAGCTTGCAGGGACAGGGAACTGGAAACACCATATATTTT. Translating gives CASSLQGQGTGNTIYF. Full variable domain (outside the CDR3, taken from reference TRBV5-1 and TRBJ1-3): KAGVTQTPRYLIKTRGQQVTLSCSPISGHRSVSWYQQTPGQGLQFLFEYFSETQRNKGNFPGRFSGRQFSNSRSEMNVSTLELGDSALYLCASSLQGQGTGNTIYFGEGSWLTVV.